The 9 T cell receptor beta chains reported below all come from one sample, sequenced in a study of human T cells and chemical hapten exposure. As to time point: patch test 1, 2 weeks after DPC sensitization. Noted treatment: therapeutic diphenylcyclopropenone sensitization with weekly scalp DPC. TCRdb re-analysed the RACE reads in MiXCR, keeping a single row per CDR3 protein. The sample shows 180,000 or so distinct CDR3 sequences, around 13% of them seen only once. The source was whole blood, collected in connection with sensitization to the hapten diphenylcyclopropenone (DPC). The receptors shown here come from a woman under 40 with alopecia areata. Some clones in this sample may be carry-over from other donors' samples.

This clonotype was counted only a few times. This sequence joins TRBV5-1 and TRBJ2-3; TRBD1 agrees at 9 bases. This CDR3 is built from 14 residues. The germline gives CDR1 SGHRS, CDR2 YFSETQ. With 4 bases clipped from V and 7 bases from J, the junction kept 7 bases outside the gene matches. The CDR3 protein is CASSVTGGENTQYF. As DNA, the CDR3 is TGCGCCAGCAGCGTCACAGGGGGCGAAAATACGCAGTATTTT.

This clonotype was seen more than once but under ten times. The chain carries TRBV19 and TRBJ2-7; D might be TRBD1 (6 bases). The CDR3 spans 15 residues. Per the germline V gene, CDR1 is LNHDA and CDR2 is SQIVND (reference sequence). Trimming took off 8 bases at V and 2 bases at J, with 19 bases between the two ends. CDR3 nucleotide sequence: TGTGCCAGTTCCCGACAGGTGGGAGCCCCCTACGAGCAGTACTTC. Protein product: CASSRQVGAPYEQYF.

The V call is TRBV9, the J call TRBJ1-3; D gene ambiguous. Trimming stripped 0 bases from V and 0 bases from J, with 10 bases between. The CDR3 spans 16 residues. Germline-derived CDR1 and CDR2 are SGDLS and YYNGEE. CDR3 nucleotide sequence: TGTGCCAGCAGCGTAGGCGGCGGATACTCTGGAAACACCATATATTTT. Translation: CASSVGGGYSGNTIYF.

The chain uses TRBV20-1 and TRBJ1-1, with 7 bases that match TRBD1. The CDR3 extends over 15 amino acids. The V gene's germline CDR1 is DFQATT and CDR2 SNEGSKA (reference sequence). With 0 bases clipped from V and 5 bases from J, the junction kept 9 bases outside the gene matches. CDR3 in DNA: TGCAGTGCTAGAGATCTCGCAGGGGGTAAGACTGAAGCTTTCTTT. Encoded protein: CSARDLAGGKTEAFF.

This clonotype was found a few times. The chain recombines TRBV7-2 with TRBJ2-1; 10 bases line up with TRBD2. The CDR3 sequence is 18 residues long. Germline CDR1 is SGHTA and CDR2 is FQGNSA. The V gene end was trimmed by 5 bases and the J gene end by 9 bases; junction bases not matched to a gene: 19. The CDR3 coding sequence is TGTGCCAGCAGCCCTAGAGGTCCGGGCGGGACTAGCGTTGGTGAGCAGTTCTTC. It encodes CASSPRGPGGTSVGEQFF.

This rearrangement joins TRBV20-1 to TRBJ1-6; 9 bases map to TRBD1. Germline V gene sequence: CDR1 DFQATT, CDR2 SNEGSKA (reference sequence). This CDR3 spans 16 amino acids. Trimming cost V 3 bases and J 9 bases; bases outside gene matches: 12. The DNA for the CDR3 is TGCAGTGCTAGGGGATCGGACAGGGGATGGAGTTCACCCCTCCACTTT. This sequence encodes CSARGSDRGWSSPLHF.

V is TRBV9 and J is TRBJ2-7; 11 bases are a match to TRBD2. Germline V gene data show CDR1 as SGDLS and CDR2 as YYNGEE. J lost 5 bases, V lost 4 bases, and 5 bases had no gene match. CDR3 length: 14 amino acids. This CDR3 is CASSLGLAGDEQYF. CDR3 nucleotide sequence: TGTGCCAGCAGCCTAGGACTAGCGGGCGACGAGCAGTACTTC.

Many counts were recorded for this clonotype. V gene TRBV19 combines with J gene TRBJ1-2; D call uncertain. Germline V lookup: CDR1 LNHDA, CDR2 SQIVND (reference sequence). Deletions cut 6 bases from V and 5 bases from J, with 10 bases between. The CDR3 runs 12 residues. CDR3 DNA sequence: TGTGCCAGTAGCGTTCGGAGTTATGGCTACACCTTC. Its protein product is CASSVRSYGYTF. The variable domain in full, completed from reference TRBV19 and TRBJ1-2, reads DGGITQSPKYLFRKEGQNVTLSCEQNLNHDAMYWYRQDPGQGLRLIYYSQIVNDFQKGDIAEGYSVSREKKESFPLTVTSAQKNPTAFYLCASSVRSYGYTFGSGTRLTVV.

The V call is TRBV18, the J call TRBJ2-5; 7 nucleotides match TRBD2. The junction had 5 bases not matched to a gene; V was cut back by 4 bases and J by 0 bases. CDR1 and CDR2 (germline): KGHSH, LQKENI. The CDR3 is 15 amino acids. The CDR3 DNA reads TGTGCCAGCTCACGGTCCGGGGGGTACCAAGAGACCCAGTACTTC. Protein: CASSRSGGYQETQYF.